A selection of T cell receptor beta chains follows, all from one sample in a study of blood T cell repertoires in COVID-19. Libraries were prepared by immunoSEQ multiplex PCR; TCRdb keeps only in-frame clonotypes and omits some of them. The repertoire includes about 480,000 clones, 70% to 90% of them detected once, and around 12% sits in the top ten. Sequenced material: peripheral blood. The receptors derive from a woman aged 45-60 years with COVID-19, enrolled during active disease. Both conserved end residues are part of each CDR3. A D gene is named only where the DNA matches it firmly. Size is stated for part of the rows, as once, few or many counts, or as a class when the clone is expanded.

v_gene: TRBV3-1/TRBV3-2; d_gene: TRBD1; j_gene: TRBJ2-2; abundance: few; CDR3nt: TGTGCCAGCAGCCACTCATCCGGGACAGGGGTAGGGTTAGCCGGGGAGCTGTTTTTT; CDR3aa: CASSHSSGTGVGLAGELFF
v_gene: TRBV11-2; d_gene: .; j_gene: TRBJ2-2; abundance: .; CDR3nt: TGTGCCAGCAGCTTAAGACTAGTCGTGAACACCGGGGAGCTGTTTTTT; CDR3aa: CASSLRLVVNTGELFF
v_gene: TRBV2; d_gene: .; j_gene: TRBJ1-3; abundance: .; CDR3nt: TGTGCCAGCAGTCTCTCTGGAAACACCATATATTTT; CDR3aa: CASSLSGNTIYF
v_gene: TRBV19; d_gene: TRBD1; j_gene: TRBJ1-1; abundance: .; CDR3nt: TGTGCCAGTGGACATCCGGGACAGGGAAAAACTGAAGCTTTCTTT; CDR3aa: CASGHPGQGKTEAFF
v_gene: TRBV9; d_gene: TRBD1; j_gene: TRBJ1-5; abundance: .; CDR3nt: TGTGCCAGCAGCATTGGACAGGAGGATCAGCCCCAGCATTTT; CDR3aa: CASSIGQEDQPQHF
v_gene: TRBV28; d_gene: .; j_gene: TRBJ1-6; abundance: .; CDR3nt: TGTGCCAGCAGTTCCCCAGTGTCGTTTAATTCACCCCTCCACTTT; CDR3aa: CASSSPVSFNSPLHF
v_gene: TRBV7-7; d_gene: .; j_gene: TRBJ2-5; abundance: .; CDR3nt: TGTGCCAGCAGTCCAGTACGCCAAGAGACCCAGTACTTC; CDR3aa: CASSPVRQETQYF
v_gene: TRBV28; d_gene: TRBD2; j_gene: TRBJ2-1; abundance: .; CDR3nt: TGTGCCAGCAGGGTCCGATTGTGGGGGGGCAATGAGCAGTTCTTC; CDR3aa: CASRVRLWGGNEQFF
v_gene: TRBV6-5; d_gene: .; j_gene: TRBJ1-1; abundance: .; CDR3nt: TGTGCCAGCAGTTACTTAGGGGGGGCTGGGAACACTGAAGCTTTCTTT; CDR3aa: CASSYLGGAGNTEAFF
v_gene: TRBV18; d_gene: .; j_gene: TRBJ2-1; abundance: .; CDR3nt: TGTGCCAGCTCACCGTCTTTCGAGCAGTTCTTC; CDR3aa: CASSPSFEQFF
v_gene: TRBV6-2/TRBV6-3; d_gene: .; j_gene: TRBJ1-3; abundance: .; CDR3nt: TGTGCCAGCAGCCCCGGCGGAGGGAAAGACACCATATATTTT; CDR3aa: CASSPGGGKDTIYF
v_gene: TRBV24-1; d_gene: TRBD1; j_gene: TRBJ1-2; abundance: .; CDR3nt: TGTGCCACCAGTCCGGGACAGGGGGCATATGGCTACACCTTC; CDR3aa: CATSPGQGAYGYTF
v_gene: TRBV27; d_gene: TRBD1; j_gene: TRBJ1-3; abundance: once; CDR3nt: TGTGCCAGCAGTCGGACAGGGTTAGGAAACACCATATATTTT; CDR3aa: CASSRTGLGNTIYF
v_gene: TRBV3-1/TRBV3-2; d_gene: .; j_gene: TRBJ2-5; abundance: .; CDR3nt: TGTGCCAGCAGGCGTTTCACTAGCAAAGAGACCCAGTACTTC; CDR3aa: CASRRFTSKETQYF
v_gene: TRBV13; d_gene: .; j_gene: TRBJ2-7; abundance: .; CDR3nt: TGTGCCAGCAGCTTAAAGTCTCTAGCCCCCTACGAGCAGTACTTC; CDR3aa: CASSLKSLAPYEQYF
v_gene: TRBV2; d_gene: .; j_gene: TRBJ1-1; abundance: .; CDR3nt: TGTGCCAGCAGTGCAGAGGTCCCTGAAGCTTTCTTT; CDR3aa: CASSAEVPEAFF
v_gene: TRBV5-4; d_gene: .; j_gene: TRBJ2-3; abundance: .; CDR3nt: TGTGCCAGCAGCTTAGGCGGGGTCAGCACAGATACGCAGTATTTT; CDR3aa: CASSLGGVSTDTQYF
v_gene: TRBV7-9; d_gene: .; j_gene: TRBJ1-4; abundance: once; CDR3nt: TGTGCCAGCAGCTTAGGAGGAGGGGATGAAAAACTGTTTTTT; CDR3aa: CASSLGGGDEKLFF
v_gene: TRBV27; d_gene: .; j_gene: TRBJ1-2; abundance: .; CDR3nt: TGTGCCAGCAGGAGGAATGAGGGCTATGGCTACACCTTC; CDR3aa: CASRRNEGYGYTF
v_gene: TRBV4-1; d_gene: .; j_gene: TRBJ2-2; abundance: .; CDR3nt: TGCGCCAGCAGCCAAGTGAGCGGGGAGCTGTTTTTT; CDR3aa: CASSQVSGELFF
v_gene: TRBV14; d_gene: .; j_gene: TRBJ2-3; abundance: .; CDR3nt: TGTGCCAGCAGCCAAGATAGGTACTCGGGACTCATCCTCACAGATACGCAGTATTTT; CDR3aa: CASSQDRYSGLILTDTQYF
v_gene: TRBV5-8; d_gene: TRBD1; j_gene: TRBJ1-4; abundance: once; CDR3nt: TGTGCCAGCAGCCTGGGACAGACCTTAGCAACTAATGAAAAACTGTTTTTT; CDR3aa: CASSLGQTLATNEKLFF
v_gene: TRBV29-1; d_gene: TRBD1; j_gene: TRBJ1-2; abundance: .; CDR3nt: TGCAGCGTTGATGAGAGGAGGACAGGGGGCGGCTACACCTTC; CDR3aa: CSVDERRTGGGYTF
v_gene: TRBV7-2; d_gene: .; j_gene: TRBJ2-7; abundance: .; CDR3nt: TGTGCCAGCAGCTCCCGGGCCAAAACAGGGTCCTACGAGCAGTACTTC; CDR3aa: CASSSRAKTGSYEQYF
v_gene: TRBV11-2; d_gene: .; j_gene: TRBJ2-5; abundance: few; CDR3nt: TGTGCCAGCAGCTTATCCCCTTGGACCCAGTACTTC; CDR3aa: CASSLSPWTQYF
v_gene: TRBV5-6; d_gene: TRBD2; j_gene: TRBJ2-3; abundance: .; CDR3nt: TGTGCCAGCAGCTTGGTACTCCGGGAAGCGGGAGGACCAGATACGCAGTATTTT; CDR3aa: CASSLVLREAGGPDTQYF
v_gene: TRBV3-1/TRBV3-2; d_gene: .; j_gene: TRBJ1-1; abundance: few; CDR3nt: TGTGCCAGCAGCTCGCCAGGGCAACTCGCCCATGAAGCTTTCTTT; CDR3aa: CASSSPGQLAHEAFF
v_gene: TRBV5-6; d_gene: .; j_gene: TRBJ1-3; abundance: .; CDR3nt: TGTGCCAGCAGCCTGTATGGCTTACAGGCGGCCTTCTCTGGAAACACCATATATTTT; CDR3aa: CASSLYGLQAAFSGNTIYF
v_gene: TRBV27; d_gene: TRBD1; j_gene: TRBJ1-1; abundance: .; CDR3nt: TGTGCCAGCAGCAAAAAGACAGGGTCTAACACTGAAGCTTTCTTT; CDR3aa: CASSKKTGSNTEAFF
v_gene: TRBV7-2; d_gene: .; j_gene: TRBJ1-5; abundance: .; CDR3nt: TGTGCCAGCAGCGGAACAGAGTATAGCAATCAGCCCCAGCATTTT; CDR3aa: CASSGTEYSNQPQHF
v_gene: TRBV19; d_gene: .; j_gene: TRBJ1-5; abundance: .; CDR3nt: TGTGCCAGTAGTATAGATCTCGGGTCGGCCCTCAAACAGCATTTT; CDR3aa: CASSIDLGSALKQHF
v_gene: TRBV6-5; d_gene: TRBD1; j_gene: TRBJ1-2; abundance: .; CDR3nt: TGTGCCAGCAGTCCGGGACAGGAGCCCTATGGCTACACCTTC; CDR3aa: CASSPGQEPYGYTF
v_gene: TRBV6-5; d_gene: .; j_gene: TRBJ1-2; abundance: .; CDR3nt: TGTGCCAGCACTCGGGGTCGCGACGGCTACACCTTC; CDR3aa: CASTRGRDGYTF
v_gene: TRBV19; d_gene: TRBD2; j_gene: TRBJ2-3; abundance: .; CDR3nt: TGTGCCAGTACCAGAGGTAGCGGGGGGATCACAGATACGCAGTATTTT; CDR3aa: CASTRGSGGITDTQYF
v_gene: TRBV4-1; d_gene: TRBD1; j_gene: TRBJ1-1; abundance: .; CDR3nt: TGCGCCAGCAGCCAATGGGACAGGGGGAACACTGAAGCTTTCTTT; CDR3aa: CASSQWDRGNTEAFF
v_gene: TRBV10-2; d_gene: .; j_gene: TRBJ1-5; abundance: .; CDR3nt: TGCGCCAGCAGTGAGACGGCAGGAAATCAGCCCCAGCATTTT; CDR3aa: CASSETAGNQPQHF
v_gene: TRBV2; d_gene: TRBD1; j_gene: TRBJ2-3; abundance: .; CDR3nt: TGTGCCAGCCGGACAGGGTCAGATACGCAGTATTTT; CDR3aa: CASRTGSDTQYF
v_gene: TRBV2; d_gene: .; j_gene: TRBJ1-3; abundance: .; CDR3nt: TGTGCCAGCAGTGAAGGGGGCAGGGACACCATATATTTT; CDR3aa: CASSEGGRDTIYF
v_gene: TRBV27; d_gene: TRBD2; j_gene: TRBJ2-1; abundance: .; CDR3nt: TGTGCCAGCAGTCTCGGACGGGGGGCCTACAATGAGCAGTTCTTC; CDR3aa: CASSLGRGAYNEQFF
v_gene: TRBV25-1; d_gene: .; j_gene: TRBJ1-2; abundance: .; CDR3nt: TGTGCCAGCAGGGCCCTCGACTATGGCTACACCTTC; CDR3aa: CASRALDYGYTF
v_gene: TRBV5-6; d_gene: .; j_gene: TRBJ1-2; abundance: .; CDR3nt: TGTGCCAGCAGCTTTATTGGCACCGCCAACTATGGCTACACCTTC; CDR3aa: CASSFIGTANYGYTF
v_gene: TRBV5-1; d_gene: TRBD1; j_gene: TRBJ2-7; abundance: .; CDR3nt: TGCGCCAGCAGCGCCCCCCGGACAGGCCCTTACGAGCAGTACTTC; CDR3aa: CASSAPRTGPYEQYF
v_gene: TRBV30; d_gene: .; j_gene: TRBJ2-6; abundance: .; CDR3nt: TGTGCCTTGGCCACCCAAGGGGCCAACGTCCTGACTTTC; CDR3aa: CALATQGANVLTF
v_gene: TRBV10-2; d_gene: TRBD2; j_gene: TRBJ2-7; abundance: .; CDR3nt: TGCGCCAGCAGTGAACTAGCGGGGAGCTCCTACGAGCAGTACTTC; CDR3aa: CASSELAGSSYEQYF